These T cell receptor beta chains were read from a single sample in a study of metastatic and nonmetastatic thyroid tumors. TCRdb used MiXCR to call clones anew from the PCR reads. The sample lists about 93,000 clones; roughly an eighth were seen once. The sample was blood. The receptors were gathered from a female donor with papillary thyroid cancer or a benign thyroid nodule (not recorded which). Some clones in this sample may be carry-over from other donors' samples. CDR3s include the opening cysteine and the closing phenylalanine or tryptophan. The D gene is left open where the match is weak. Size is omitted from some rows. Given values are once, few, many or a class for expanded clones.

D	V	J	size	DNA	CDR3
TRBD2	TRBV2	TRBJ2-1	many	TGTGCCAGCAGTGTTGTGGCGCTAGCGGGAGTCTACAATGAGCAGTTCTTC	CASSVVALAGVYNEQFF
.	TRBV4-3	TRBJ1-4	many	TGCGCCAGCAGCCAAGATCTCACCGCAACTAATGAAAAACTGTTTTTT	CASSQDLTATNEKLFF
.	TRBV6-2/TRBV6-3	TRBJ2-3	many	TGTGCCAGCAAGGCGGGACAAGGTACGCAGTATTTT	CASKAGQGTQYF
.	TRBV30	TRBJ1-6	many	TGTGCCTGGAGTGCGGGCAGGGGCACTAATTCACCCCTCCACTTT	CAWSAGRGTNSPLHF
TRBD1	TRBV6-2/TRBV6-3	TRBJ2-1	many	TGTGCCAGCAGAAACCGGGACAGGGGGTTCTTC	CASRNRDRGFF
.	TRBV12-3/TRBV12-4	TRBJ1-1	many	TGTGCCAGCAAAAAAGGAGATTACACTGAAGCTTTCTTT	CASKKGDYTEAFF
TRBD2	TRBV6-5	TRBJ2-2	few	TGTGCCAGCAGTACGCGACTAGCGGGACTCGGGGATCTGTTTTTT	CASSTRLAGLGDLFF
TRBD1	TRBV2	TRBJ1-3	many	TGTGCCAGCAGTGAATTCTGGAGGGACAGGGTCTCTGGAAACACCATATATTTT	CASSEFWRDRVSGNTIYF
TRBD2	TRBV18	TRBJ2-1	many	TGTGCCAGCTCACCCCTGGGACCAAACGGGAGGGATTACAATGAGCAGTTCTTC	CASSPLGPNGRDYNEQFF
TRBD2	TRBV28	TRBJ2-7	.	TGTGCCATTAGCGGGAGGCGCGACGAGCAGTACTTC	CAISGRRDEQYF
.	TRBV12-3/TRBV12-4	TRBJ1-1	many	TGTGCCAGCAGTTTCACAGGGAGGGACACTGAAGCTTTCTTT	CASSFTGRDTEAFF
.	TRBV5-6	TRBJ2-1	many	TGTGCCAGCAGCCCCGGCCAGGGTATCTACAATGAGCAGTTCTTC	CASSPGQGIYNEQFF
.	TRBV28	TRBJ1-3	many	TGTGCCAGCAGAAGGGCGGGGGCCTCTGGAAACACCATATATTTT	CASRRAGASGNTIYF
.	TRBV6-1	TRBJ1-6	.	TGTGCCAGCAGTCCCTGGGGTCCGTGGCAGGGCCATTCACCCCTCCACTTT	CASSPWGPWQGHSPLHF
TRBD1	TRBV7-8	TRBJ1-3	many	TGTGCCAGCAGGGCCGGGACAGCGACTGGAAACACCATATATTTT	CASRAGTATGNTIYF
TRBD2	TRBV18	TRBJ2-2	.	TGTGCCAGCTCACCAGGAGCGGGAGGTCCCGACGGTGAGCTGTTTTTT	CASSPGAGGPDGELFF
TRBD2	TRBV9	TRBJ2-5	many	TGTGCCAGCAGCCTACGGACTAGCGGGCACCAAGAGACCCAGTACTTC	CASSLRTSGHQETQYF
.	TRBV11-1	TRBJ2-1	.	TGTGCCAGCAGATCCCCGCCGGGTATGAACAATGAGCAGTTCTTC	CASRSPPGMNNEQFF
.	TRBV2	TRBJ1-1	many	TGTGCCAGCAGTGGCGGGACGCGAAGCATGAACACTGAAGCTTTCTTT	CASSGGTRSMNTEAFF
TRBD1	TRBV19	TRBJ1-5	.	TGTGCCAGTAGTACCAACTGGGGACAGGGTCGGTCCCAGCATTTT	CASSTNWGQGRSQHF
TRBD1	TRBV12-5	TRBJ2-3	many	TGTGCTAGTGGTCCAGGACAGGGAGCAGATACGCAGTATTTT	CASGPGQGADTQYF
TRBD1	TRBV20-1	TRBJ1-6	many	TGCAGTGCTGGGCGACAGGGGACGGATTCACCCCTTCACTTT	CSAGRQGTDSPLHF
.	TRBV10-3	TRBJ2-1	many	TGTGCCATCAGTGAGTCGGGGCTCCCCGAGAATGAGCAGTTCTTC	CAISESGLPENEQFF